The clone carrying this T cell receptor (beta chain) was observed many times. RNA transcripts yielded amplified TCR beta CDR3 regions. RT-PCR in the first round (using the HTBI primer set) targeted the TCR CDR3. Using its own MiXCR run on the multiplex PCR reads, TCRdb lists one record per CDR3 protein. Here the sample spans roughly 420,000 distinct CDR3 sequences, roughly an eighth being singletons. Germline lookup yields CDR1 SNHLY and CDR2 FYNNEI. V lost 3 bases to trimming and J lost 6 bases; unmatched junction nucleotides: 10. The CDR3 covers 16 residues. Uncontrolled infection, other autoimmune disease, pregnancy or lactation excluded patients. Thyroid ultrasound, orbital computed tomography, clinical symptoms, and serum thyroxine and TRAb underpinned diagnoses. Fresh 10 ml peripheral blood yielded PBMCs. This sample is part of a study of T cells in Graves' hyperthyroidism and ophthalmopathy.

Sequencing was carried out using blood. This chain links TRBV2 with TRBJ2-3; TRBD2 matches at 9 bases. The TCR comes from a woman between 18 and 29 years old with Graves' hyperthyroidism. CDR3 protein: CASSDPTSGGRDTQYF. CDR3 nucleotide sequence: TGTGCCAGCAGTGACCCGACTAGCGGAGGCAGGGATACGCAGTATTTT.